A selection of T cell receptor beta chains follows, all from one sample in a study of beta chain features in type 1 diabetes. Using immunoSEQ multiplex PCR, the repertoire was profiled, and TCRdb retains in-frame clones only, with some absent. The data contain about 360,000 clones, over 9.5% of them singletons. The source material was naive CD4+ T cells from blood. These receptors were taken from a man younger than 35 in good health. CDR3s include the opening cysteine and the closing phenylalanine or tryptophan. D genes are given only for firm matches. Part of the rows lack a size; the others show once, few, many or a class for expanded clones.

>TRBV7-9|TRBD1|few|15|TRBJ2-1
CASSSGQGRDHEQFF
TGTGCCAGCAGCTCGGGACAGGGGCGGGATCATGAGCAGTTCTTC
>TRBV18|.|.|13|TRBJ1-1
CASSPRDTEVAFF
TGTGCCAGCTCACCCCGGGACACCGAGGTCGCTTTCTTT
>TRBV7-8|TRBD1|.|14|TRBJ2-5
CASSQTGGGETQYF
TGTGCCAGCAGCCAGACAGGGGGCGGAGAGACCCAGTACTTC
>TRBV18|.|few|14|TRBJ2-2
CASSPTEDTGELFF
TGTGCCAGCTCACCGACAGAAGACACCGGGGAGCTGTTTTTT
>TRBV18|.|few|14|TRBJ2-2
CASSSDGGAGELFF
TGTGCCAGCTCATCCGACGGGGGAGCCGGGGAGCTGTTTTTT
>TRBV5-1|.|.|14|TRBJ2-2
CASSTTTDTGELFF
TGCGCCAGCAGCACGACAACAGACACCGGGGAGCTGTTTTTT
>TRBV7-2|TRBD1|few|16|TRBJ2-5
CASSLVGTGVQETQYF
TGTGCCAGCAGCTTAGTCGGGACAGGGGTACAAGAGACCCAGTACTTC
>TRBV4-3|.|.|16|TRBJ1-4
CASSLGQIATNEKLFF
TGCGCCAGCAGCCTCGGACAGATTGCAACTAATGAAAAACTGTTTTTT
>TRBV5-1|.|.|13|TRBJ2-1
CASSLATTYEQFF
TGCGCCAGCAGCTTGGCCACGACTTATGAGCAGTTCTTC
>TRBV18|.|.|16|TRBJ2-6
CASSNHQGTGANVLTF
TGTGCCAGCTCGAACCATCAGGGAACAGGGGCCAACGTCCTGACTTTC
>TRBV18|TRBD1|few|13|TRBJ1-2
CASSDRGSYGYTF
TGTGCCAGCTCAGACAGGGGATCCTATGGCTACACCTTC
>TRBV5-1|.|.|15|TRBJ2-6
CASSFGPAGANVLTF
TGCGCCAGCAGCTTTGGGCCAGCTGGGGCCAACGTCCTGACTTTC
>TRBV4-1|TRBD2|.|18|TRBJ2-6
CASSRGTSGLSGANVLTF
TGCGCCAGCAGCCGAGGGACTAGCGGACTCTCTGGGGCCAACGTCCTGACTTTC
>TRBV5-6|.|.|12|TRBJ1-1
CASSFRLGGEVF
TGTGCCAGCAGCTTCCGTTTAGGAGGGGAGGTCTTT
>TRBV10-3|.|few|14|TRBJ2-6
CAISEGLGANVLTF
TGTGCCATCAGTGAGGGCCTTGGGGCCAACGTCCTGACTTTC
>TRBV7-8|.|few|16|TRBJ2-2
CASAPRAGSNTGELFF
TGTGCCAGCGCCCCCAGGGCAGGGTCGAACACCGGGGAGCTGTTTTTT
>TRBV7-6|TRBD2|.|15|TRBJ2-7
CASSLEASGSSEQYF
TGTGCCAGCAGCTTGGAGGCTAGCGGGAGTAGCGAGCAGTACTTC
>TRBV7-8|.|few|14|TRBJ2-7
CASSFERGPGEQYF
TGTGCCAGCAGCTTCGAACGGGGTCCGGGCGAGCAGTACTTC
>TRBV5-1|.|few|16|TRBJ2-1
CASSWATVSSYNEQFF
TGCGCCAGCAGCTGGGCGACGGTTAGCTCCTACAATGAGCAGTTCTTC
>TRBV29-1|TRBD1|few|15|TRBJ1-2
CSVRDRGNSVYGYTF
TGCAGCGTCCGGGACAGGGGAAATTCGGTCTATGGCTACACCTTC
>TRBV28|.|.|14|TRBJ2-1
CASSSYEPTNEQFF
TGTGCCAGCAGCTCCTATGAGCCAACCAATGAGCAGTTCTTC
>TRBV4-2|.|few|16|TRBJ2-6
CASSPWASSGANVLTF
TGTGCCAGCAGCCCTTGGGCAAGCTCTGGGGCCAACGTCCTGACTTTC
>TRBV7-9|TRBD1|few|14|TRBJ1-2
CASSFDRVYYGYTF
TGTGCCAGCAGCTTCGACAGGGTTTACTATGGCTACACCTTC
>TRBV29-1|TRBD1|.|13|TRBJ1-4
CSAEGQGGEKLFF
TGCAGCGCCGAGGGGCAGGGGGGCGAAAAACTGTTTTTT
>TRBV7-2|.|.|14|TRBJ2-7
CASSSYRVVNEQYF
TGTGCCAGCAGCTCGTACAGGGTAGTCAACGAGCAGTACTTC
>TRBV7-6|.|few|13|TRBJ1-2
CASSLGPTGGYTF
TGTGCCAGCAGCTTAGGGCCGACTGGGGGCTACACCTTC
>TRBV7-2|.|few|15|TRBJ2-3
CASSFYPRGGDTQYF
TGTGCCAGCAGCTTCTATCCTAGGGGAGGAGATACGCAGTATTTT
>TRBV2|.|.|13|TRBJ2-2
CASRVHDTGELFF
TGTGCCAGCAGAGTACACGACACCGGGGAGCTGTTTTTT
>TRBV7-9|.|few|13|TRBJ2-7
CASSRGYTYEQYF
TGTGCCAGCAGCCGAGGTTATACCTACGAGCAGTACTTC
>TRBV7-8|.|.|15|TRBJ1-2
CASSLLRGDGYGYTF
TGTGCCAGCAGCTTACTCAGGGGAGATGGGTATGGCTACACCTTC
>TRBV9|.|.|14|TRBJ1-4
CASSLTHRDEKLFF
TGTGCCAGCAGCCTAACCCACAGGGATGAAAAACTGTTTTTT
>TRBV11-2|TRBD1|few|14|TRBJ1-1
CASSIRGVDTEAFF
TGTGCCAGCAGCATCAGGGGGGTGGACACTGAAGCTTTCTTT
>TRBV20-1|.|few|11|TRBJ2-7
CSASGPPRKYF
TGCAGTGCTAGTGGGCCACCGAGAAAGTACTTC
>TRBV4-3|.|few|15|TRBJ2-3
CASSQVLASTDTQYF
TGCGCCAGCAGCCAAGTTCTAGCGAGCACAGATACGCAGTATTTT
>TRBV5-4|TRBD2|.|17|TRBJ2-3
CASSRTLAGGGADTQYF
TGTGCCAGCAGCCGGACCCTAGCGGGGGGTGGGGCAGATACGCAGTATTTT
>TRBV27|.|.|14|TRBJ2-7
CASSLGRGPWEQYF
TGTGCCAGCAGTTTAGGGCGGGGGCCATGGGAGCAGTACTTC
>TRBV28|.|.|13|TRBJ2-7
CASSLRGHSEQYF
TGTGCCAGCAGTTTAAGAGGGCACAGCGAGCAGTACTTC
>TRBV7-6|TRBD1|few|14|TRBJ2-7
CASSSGQGASEQYF
TGTGCCAGCAGTTCGGGGCAGGGGGCTAGTGAGCAGTACTTC
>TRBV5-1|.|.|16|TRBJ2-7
CASSPGGHRAMYEQYF
TGCGCCAGCAGCCCTGGAGGTCACAGGGCCATGTACGAGCAGTACTTC
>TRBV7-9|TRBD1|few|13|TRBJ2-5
CASSFSARDRGYF
TGTGCCAGCAGCTTCAGCGCCCGGGACAGGGGATACTTC
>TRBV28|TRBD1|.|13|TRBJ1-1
CATRDRGKSEAFF
TGTGCCACTCGGGACAGGGGCAAGTCCGAAGCTTTCTTT
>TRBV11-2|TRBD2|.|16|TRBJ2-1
CASSPLTSGGWNEQFF
TGTGCCAGCAGCCCCCTTACTAGCGGGGGTTGGAATGAGCAGTTCTTC
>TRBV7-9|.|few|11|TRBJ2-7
CASSLVGEQYF
TGTGCCAGCAGCTTAGTCGGTGAGCAGTACTTC
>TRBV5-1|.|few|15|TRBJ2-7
CASSLASQGYYEQYF
TGCGCCAGCAGCTTGGCGAGCCAGGGGTACTACGAGCAGTACTTC
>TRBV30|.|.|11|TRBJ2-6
CACTGANVLTF
TGTGCCTGCACTGGGGCCAACGTCCTGACTTTC